The sequence of this TCR beta chain was determined in a study of tumor and adjacent non-tumor tissue in lung cancer. Whole-study context: Samples averaged around 4.2 million productive TCRbeta reads each. Study outcomes and limitations: Higher tumor TCR diversity was associated with shorter survival. Significantly higher TCR diversity was found in tumor than normal lung.

The template was RNA from unsorted bulk tissue. Between August and November 2014, newly diagnosed, chemotherapy-naive lung cancer patients underwent thoracic surgery in China. As regards this clonotype: Its antigen is not identified.

The library came from three nested PCR rounds adapted from ARM-PCR protocols. TCRdb passed the multiplex PCR reads through MiXCR, listing each CDR3 protein once. The data hold about 200,000 distinct CDR3 sequences, with about 71% observed a single time. This CDR3 spans 14 amino acids. With 5 bases removed from V and 5 bases from J, the gap between germline ends came to 12 bases. V usage is TRBV12-3 or TRBV12-4 and J usage is TRBJ2-2; a weak D match, TRBD2 (6 bases). The receptor was isolated from a man aged 55-75 years with non-small cell lung cancer. Sequenced material: lung tumor tissue. The CDR3 nucleotides read TGTGCCAGCAGTCCAATGGGGAGGACCGGGGAGCTGTTTTTT. It translates to CASSPMGRTGELFF.